The clone carrying this TCR beta chain was detected a few times. As yet, its antigen is unknown. These data are taken from a study of vaccination and CD4 T cells after COVID-19. Study conclusions and caveats: A median 86.3% of convalescent patients' SARS-CoV-2-reactive clones emerged only after vaccination.

Documented treatment: roughly ten-day PBMC culture with coronavirus spike peptide pools or control peptides (ViraFEST assay). Oncomine TCR Beta short-read sequencing was applied to DNA from cultured CD4+ T cells. Via MiXCR, TCRdb re-called the PCR reads, giving one row per CDR3 protein. The sample lists 20,000 or so distinct CDR3 sequences; roughly 40% were seen once. V was cut by 0 bases and J by 5 bases, with 8 bases left in between. Germline lookup yields CDR1 MNHEY and CDR2 SVGAGI. The CDR3 contains 15 residues. This rearrangement joins TRBV6-5 to TRBJ1-6, with D possibly matching TRBD1 (6 bases). The TCR originated in a human donor who had recovered from COVID-19. Specimen: CD4+ T cells from blood, cultured in vitro, collected after SARS-CoV-2 vaccination. For the CDR3, the DNA is TGTGCCAGCAGTTACTCAGGGGGTCATAATTCACCCCTCCACTTT. Its translation is CASSYSGGHNSPLHF.